This T cell receptor (beta chain) derives from a study of cytomegalovirus exposure and HLA in healthy donors. The CDR3 is 16 residues long. Germline V gives CDR1 SGHRS, CDR2 YFSETQ. V was pared by 0 bases and J by 3 bases, with 13 bases between. Study outcomes and limitations: With high specificity and sensitivity, the classifier reportedly diagnosed cytomegalovirus status. Cytomegalovirus-associated TCR beta chains were listed, numbering 150 to 200. Researchers reported that a few CMV-associated chains were confirmed in vitro as CMV antigen-specific.

As to this clone: Its target is unknown.

TCRdb's copy holds only in-frame clones and misses some; the assay was immunoSEQ multiplex PCR. Of 110,000 to 150,000 clones in the sample, approximately 90% were seen once. The sequence derives from a woman aged 25 to 39 in good health and CMV-seropositive. The chain links TRBV5-1 to TRBJ1-3, with D perhaps TRBD1 (5 bases). Sequences were obtained from PBMCs. The CDR3 sequence: CASSLEVGTDGNTIYF. As DNA, the CDR3 is TGCGCCAGCAGCTTGGAGGTCGGGACTGATGGAAACACCATATATTTT.